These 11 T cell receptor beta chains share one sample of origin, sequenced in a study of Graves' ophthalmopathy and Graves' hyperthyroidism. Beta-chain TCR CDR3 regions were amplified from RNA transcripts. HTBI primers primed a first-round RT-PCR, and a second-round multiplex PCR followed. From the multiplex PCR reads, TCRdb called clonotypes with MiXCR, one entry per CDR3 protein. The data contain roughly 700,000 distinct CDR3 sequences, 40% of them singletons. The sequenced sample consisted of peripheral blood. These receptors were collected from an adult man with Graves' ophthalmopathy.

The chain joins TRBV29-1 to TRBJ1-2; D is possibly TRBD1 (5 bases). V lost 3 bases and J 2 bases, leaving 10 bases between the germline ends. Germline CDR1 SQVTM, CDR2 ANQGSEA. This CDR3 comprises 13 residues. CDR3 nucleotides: TGCAGCGTTGAGGTAGGGGCAAACTATGGCTACACCTTC. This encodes CSVEVGANYGYTF.

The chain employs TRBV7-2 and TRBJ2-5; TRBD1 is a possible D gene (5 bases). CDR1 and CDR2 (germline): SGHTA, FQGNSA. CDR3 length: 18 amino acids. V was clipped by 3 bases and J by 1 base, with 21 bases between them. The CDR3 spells CASSLIQGSPYPQETQYF. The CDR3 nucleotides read TGTGCCAGCAGCTTGATTCAGGGATCCCCTTACCCCCAAGAGACCCAGTACTTC.

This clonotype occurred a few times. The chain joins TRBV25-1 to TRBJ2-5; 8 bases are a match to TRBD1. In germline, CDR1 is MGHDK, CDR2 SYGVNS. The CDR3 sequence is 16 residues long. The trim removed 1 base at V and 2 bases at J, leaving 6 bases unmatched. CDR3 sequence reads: CASSEFRGLGQETQYF. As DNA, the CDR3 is TGTGCCAGCAGTGAATTCAGGGGGCTCGGGCAAGAGACCCAGTACTTC.

The CDR3 nucleotides read TGCAGTGCCGCGTCAAGGAGGGCCCACGAGCAGTACTTC. Amino acid sequence: CSAASRRAHEQYF. The J gene is TRBJ2-7, the V gene TRBV20-1; D might be TRBD2 (6 bases). Per germline, CDR1 DFQATT and CDR2 SNEGSKA (reference sequence). V lost 6 bases and J lost 5, with 17 bases in between. The CDR3 loop spans 13 amino acids.

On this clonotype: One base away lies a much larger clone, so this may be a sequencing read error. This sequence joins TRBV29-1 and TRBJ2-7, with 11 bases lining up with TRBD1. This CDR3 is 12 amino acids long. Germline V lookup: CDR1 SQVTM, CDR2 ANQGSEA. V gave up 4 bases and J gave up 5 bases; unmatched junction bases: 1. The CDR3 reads CSVGTGGDEQYF. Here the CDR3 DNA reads TGCAGCGTTGGGACAGGGGGCGACGAGCAGTACTTC.

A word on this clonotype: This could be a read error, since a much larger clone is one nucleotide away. The CDR3 reads CSARSTVSTEAFF. Written as DNA, the CDR3 is TGCAGTGCTAGATCGACAGTGAGCACTGAAGCTTTCTTT. This chain links TRBV20-1 with TRBJ1-1; D is possibly TRBD1 (5 bases). In germline, CDR1 is DFQATT, CDR2 SNEGSKA (reference sequence). This CDR3 comprises 13 residues. V gave up 2 bases and J gave up 4 bases, with 11 bases separating them.

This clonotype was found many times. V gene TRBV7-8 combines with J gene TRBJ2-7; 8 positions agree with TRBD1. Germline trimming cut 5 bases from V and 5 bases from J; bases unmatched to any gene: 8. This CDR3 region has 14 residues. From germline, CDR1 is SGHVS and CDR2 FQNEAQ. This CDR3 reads CASSRTDRGNEQYF. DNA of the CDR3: TGTGCCAGCAGCAGAACAGACAGGGGAAACGAGCAGTACTTC.

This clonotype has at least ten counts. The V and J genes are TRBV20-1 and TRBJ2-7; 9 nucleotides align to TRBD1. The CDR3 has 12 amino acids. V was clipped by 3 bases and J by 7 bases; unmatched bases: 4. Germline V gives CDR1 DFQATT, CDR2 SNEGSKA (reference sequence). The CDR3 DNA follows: TGCAGTGCTAGCGACAGGGGGTGGGAGCAGTACTTC. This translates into CSASDRGWEQYF.

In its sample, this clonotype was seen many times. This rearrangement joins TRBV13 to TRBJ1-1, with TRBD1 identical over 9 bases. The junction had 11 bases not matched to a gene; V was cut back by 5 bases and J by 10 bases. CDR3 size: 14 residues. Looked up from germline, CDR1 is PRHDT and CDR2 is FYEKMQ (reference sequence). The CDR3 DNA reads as TGTGCCAGCAGCCTCGGACAGGGGCGAGGAGGAGCTTTCTTT. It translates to CASSLGQGRGGAFF.

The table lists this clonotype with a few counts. The CDR3 is CASSVGTGGKYEQYF. The CDR3 DNA reads as TGTGCCAGCAGCGTCGGGACAGGGGGGAAATACGAGCAGTACTTC. V usage is TRBV6-5 and J usage is TRBJ2-7, with 11 bases identical to TRBD1. The CDR3 runs 15 residues. V was clipped by 6 bases and J by 4 bases; unmatched bases: 8. CDR1 MNHEY and CDR2 SVGAGI come from the germline V gene.

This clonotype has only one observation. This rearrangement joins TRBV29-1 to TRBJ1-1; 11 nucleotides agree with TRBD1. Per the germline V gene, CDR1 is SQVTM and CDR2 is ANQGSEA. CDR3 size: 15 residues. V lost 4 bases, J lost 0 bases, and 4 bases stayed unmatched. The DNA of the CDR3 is TGCAGCGTTGGGACAGGGGGCCAAATGAACACTGAAGCTTTCTTT. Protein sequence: CSVGTGGQMNTEAFF.